A single T cell receptor beta chain is shown here with its context. The data were obtained in a study of blood T cell repertoires in COVID-19. Authors' methods: From reference gene primer amplification, estimates of nucleated cell counts were derived. The table came from immunoSEQ multiplex PCR; TCRdb's copy has only in-frame clones and leaves some out. Clone size and the V and J calls come from that table; the DNA yielded D and trimming. The sample lists roughly 380,000 clones, about 88% occurring once. CDR3 length equals 14 residues. V shed 4 bases, J shed 2 bases, and the junction held 5 bases outside the gene matches. Germline V gene data show CDR1 as SGDLS and CDR2 as YYNGEE.

Sequenced material: PBMCs or T cells enriched from blood (not recorded which). This clonotype originated in a woman aged 25 to 39 who had recovered from COVID-19. V usage is TRBV9 and J usage is TRBJ2-7, with TRBD1 identical over 8 bases. CDR3: CASSPQTGAYEQYF. The CDR3, as DNA: TGTGCCAGCAGCCCTCAGACAGGGGCCTACGAGCAGTACTTC.